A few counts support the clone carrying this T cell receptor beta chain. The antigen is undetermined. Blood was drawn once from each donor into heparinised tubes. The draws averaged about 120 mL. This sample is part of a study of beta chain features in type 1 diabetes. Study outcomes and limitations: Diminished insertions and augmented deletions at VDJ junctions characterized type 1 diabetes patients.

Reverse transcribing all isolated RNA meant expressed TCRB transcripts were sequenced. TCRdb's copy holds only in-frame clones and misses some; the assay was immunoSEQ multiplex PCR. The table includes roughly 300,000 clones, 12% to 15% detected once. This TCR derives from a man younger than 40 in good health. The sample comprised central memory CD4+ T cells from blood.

In DNA, the CDR3 is TGCGCCAGCAGCCATAGCCGGACTACGCTAGCGGGAGAAACGGGCAAAAACATTCAGTACTTC. This sequence encodes CASSHSRTTLAGETGKNIQYF. The V and J genes are TRBV4-1 and TRBJ2-4; 10 nucleotides align to TRBD2. V dropped 3 bases and J dropped 3; count of bases not matched to a gene: 20. This CDR3 is 21 amino acids long. Germline V gene sequence: CDR1 MGHRA, CDR2 YSYEKL.